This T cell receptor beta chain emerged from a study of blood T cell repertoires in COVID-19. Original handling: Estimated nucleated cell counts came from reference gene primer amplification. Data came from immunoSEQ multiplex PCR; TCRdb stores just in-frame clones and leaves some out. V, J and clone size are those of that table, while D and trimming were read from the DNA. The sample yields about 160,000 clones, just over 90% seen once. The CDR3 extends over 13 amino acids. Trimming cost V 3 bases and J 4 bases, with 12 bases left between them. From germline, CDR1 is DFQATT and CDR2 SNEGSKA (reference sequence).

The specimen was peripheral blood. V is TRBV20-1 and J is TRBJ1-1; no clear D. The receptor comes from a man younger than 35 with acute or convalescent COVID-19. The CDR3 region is CSASWAGFTEAFF. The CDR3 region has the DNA TGCAGTGCTAGTTGGGCGGGATTCACTGAAGCTTTCTTT.